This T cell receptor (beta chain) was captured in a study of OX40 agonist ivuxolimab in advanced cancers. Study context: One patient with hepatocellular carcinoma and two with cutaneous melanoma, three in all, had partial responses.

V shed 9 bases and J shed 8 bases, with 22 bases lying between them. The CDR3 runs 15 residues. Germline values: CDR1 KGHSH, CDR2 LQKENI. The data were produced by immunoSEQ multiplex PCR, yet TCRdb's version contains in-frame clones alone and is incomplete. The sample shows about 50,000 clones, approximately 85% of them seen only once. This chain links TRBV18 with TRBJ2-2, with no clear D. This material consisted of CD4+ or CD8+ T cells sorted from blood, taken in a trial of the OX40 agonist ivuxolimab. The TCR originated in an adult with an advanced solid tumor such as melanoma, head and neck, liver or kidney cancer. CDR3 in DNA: TGTGCCAGTCCTACCCTGGCCAGTTCGTTTGGGGAGCTGTTTTTT. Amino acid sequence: CASPTLASSFGELFF.